Presented here are 14 T cell receptor beta chains from one specimen sequenced in a study of esophageal squamous cell carcinoma under preoperative chemotherapy (dated by TCRdb to the late 2010s). Library creation used PCR. Sequencing was carried out with a HiSeq X Ten. The raw public data were reprocessed by TCRdb itself: fastp quality trimming at Q25, MiXCR clonotype calling, in-frame beta chains only. Rows matching on CDR3 protein sequence are summarized as one entry with the most common DNA and genes. The sample includes 15,000 to 20,000 distinct CDR3 sequences, with roughly half observed a single time. The ten largest clones take up over 25% of the sample. The time point label on this specimen signifies: before preoperative PTX-NDP chemotherapy. The sample was acquired from a patient given preoperative chemotherapy. These TCRs come from a human donor with esophageal squamous cell carcinoma. The donor label of this sample is uncertain.

With respect to this clonotype: At one boundary the junction diverges from the germline segment, which might be a read error. This chain connects TRBV7-2 to TRBJ2-7, with D possibly called TRBD1 or TRBD2 (5 bases each). The CDR3 spans 13 residues. CDR1 SGHTA and CDR2 FQGNSA come from the germline V gene. CDR3 sequence: CASSLSPEGRRHF. Written as DNA, the CDR3 is TGTGCCAGCAGCTTATCCCCCGAGGGACGACGCCACTTC.

The rearrangement links TRBV7-2 to TRBJ2-5, with TRBD1 identical over 7 bases. Germline loops: CDR1 SGHTA, CDR2 FQGNSA. The J segment lost 11 bases and the V segment lost 3 bases, leaving 18 bases of the junction unmatched. The CDR3 totals 16 residues. The CDR3 loop is CASSLGPGQIQNTQYF. The CDR3, as DNA: TGTGCCAGCAGCTTGGGGCCGGGACAGATCCAAAACACTCAGTACTTC. Together with reference TRBV7-2 and TRBJ2-5, the CDR3 gives the full variable domain: GAGVSQSPSNKVTEKGKDVELRCDPISGHTALYWYRQSLGQGLEFLIYFQGNSAPDKSGLPSDRFSAERTGGSVSTLTIQRTQQEDSAVYLCASSLGPGQIQNTQYFGPGTRLLVL.

The sample holds many counts of this clonotype. The chain is built from TRBV10-2 and TRBJ2-1; 11 bases are shared with TRBD2. The CDR3 totals 14 residues. V lost 5 bases, J lost 7 bases, and 4 bases stayed unmatched. The germline V gene has CDR1 WSHSY and CDR2 SAAADI. CDR3 DNA: TGCGCCAGCAGTACTAGCGGGAGTGGAAATGAGCAGTTCTTC. This codes for CASSTSGSGNEQFF.

Comments on this clonotype: Given the absence of the conserved phenylalanine or tryptophan at the CDR3 end, a read error is likely. This chain connects TRBV7-3 to TRBJ2-5; D is tentatively TRBD1 or TRBD2 (5 bases each). V lost 3 bases, J lost 1 base, and 12 bases lay in between. This CDR3 comprises 15 residues. Germline CDR1 SGHTA, CDR2 FQGTGA. The CDR3 sequence is CASSFHGTFQETQYS. CDR3 in DNA: TGTGCCAGCAGCTTTCACGGGACGTTCCAAGAGACCCAGTACTCC.

This chain links TRBV7-3 with TRBJ2-1; a weak D match, TRBD2 (7 bases). The CDR3 consists of 21 residues. The V and J ends lost 0 bases and 2 bases respectively, with 26 bases between them. In germline, CDR1 is SGHTA, CDR2 FQGTGA. Written as DNA, the CDR3 is TGTGCCAGCAGCTTAACGGCCGGGACATCCCCGGGCGGGAGACCCTACAATGAGCAGTTCTTC. Protein sequence: CASSLTAGTSPGGRPYNEQFF.

This clonotype was seen only a few times. The CDR3 sequence is CASSHAAAVQETQYF. CDR3 DNA: TGTGCCAGCAGCCATGCCGCGGCAGTCCAAGAGACCCAGTACTTC. V gene TRBV7-2 combines with J gene TRBJ2-5; D not resolved. Germline CDR1 reads SGHTA; CDR2 reads FQGNSA. V lost 5 bases, J lost 1 base, and 14 bases lay in between. The CDR3 extends over 15 amino acids.

This clonotype was counted a few times. As the CDR3 is not closed by the conserved phenylalanine or tryptophan, this likely results from a read error. No DNA is shown, since the ends of the CDR3 on it are uncertain; the CDR3 is the one TCRdb lists. The V and J genes are TRBV7-2 and TRBJ2-5; the table's D gene call, TRBD1, was not cross checked with the DNA. From germline, CDR1 is SGHTA and CDR2 FQGNSA. Inclusive of both ends, the CDR3 amounts to 14 amino acids. CDR3 residues: CASSLYWGLETQLS.

This sequence joins TRBV19 and TRBJ2-5; 9 bases agree with TRBD1. The DNA matches TRBJ2-7 better at its end, which makes the J call doubtful. The germline CDR1 and CDR2 sequences are LNHDA and SQIVND (reference sequence). This CDR3 contains 16 residues. The CDR3 DNA is TGTGCCAGTAGTTCCCAAGGGACAGGGAGGTCCTACGAGCAGTACTTC. Translating gives CASSSQGTGRSYEQYF.

Note on this clonotype: At one end, the junction sequence differs from germline, possibly due to a read error. This chain uses TRBV7-7 with TRBJ2-7; TRBD1 aligns across 7 bases. Per germline, CDR1 SSHAT and CDR2 FNYEAQ (reference sequence). This CDR3 contains 14 residues. CDR3 region: CASSLRQGEYEQYF. CDR3 sequence (DNA): TGTGCTAGCAGCTTAAGACAGGGAGAATACGAGCAGTACTTC.

This clonotype was observed many times. The V and J genes are TRBV12-3 or TRBV12-4 and TRBJ2-4, with 9 bases matching TRBD1. This CDR3 is built from 16 residues. V shed 6 bases and J 1 base; nucleotides not matched to a gene: 7. CDR3 DNA: TGTGCCAGCAGCCCAGACAGGGGGAGGGCCAAAAACATTCAGTACTTC. It codes for CASSPDRGRAKNIQYF.

This clonotype was seen repeatedly, ten times or more. The chain couples TRBV5-5 to TRBJ2-5; no definite D call. The V end was cut by 2 bases, the J end by 1 base, with 9 bases between. The CDR3 has 14 residues. CDR1 SGHKS and CDR2 YYEKEE come from the germline V gene (reference sequence). CDR3 region: CASSFSSAQETQYF. CDR3 sequence (DNA): TGTGCCAGCAGCTTTTCTAGTGCCCAAGAGACCCAGTACTTC. Looking up the rest from reference TRBV5-5 and TRBJ2-5 gives the full variable domain: DAGVTQSPTHLIKTRGQQVTLRCSPISGHKSVSWYQQVLGQGPQFIFQYYEKEERGRGNFPDRFSARQFPNYSSELNVNALLLGDSALYLCASSFSSAQETQYFGPGTRLLVL.

The chain links TRBV12-3 or TRBV12-4 to TRBJ2-1, with D possibly TRBD1 on 6 matching bases. This CDR3 contains 15 residues. V was clipped by 5 bases and J by 13 bases, with 24 bases between them. For the CDR3, the DNA is TGTGCCAGCAGTGTCCGAGAACAGGGCGGTGAGACCCAGTTCTTC. Its protein product is CASSVREQGGETQFF.

The chain combines TRBV7-2 with TRBJ2-7; unclear D gene. Germline V gene sequence: CDR1 SGHTA, CDR2 FQGNSA. The CDR3 loop spans 15 amino acids. The V and J ends lost 2 bases and 0 bases respectively, with 11 bases between them. The CDR3 nucleotides are TGTGCCAGCAGCTTAAGTACCTTAAGCTCCTACGAGCAGTACTTC. It specifies CASSLSTLSSYEQYF.

V is TRBV11-3 and J is TRBJ2-1; TRBD2 matches at 11 bases. V shed 2 bases and J 10 bases; nucleotides not matched to a gene: 13. The CDR3 runs to 17 residues. The germline CDR1 and CDR2 sequences are SGHNT and YENEEA. The CDR3 sequence is CASSLSGLAGGTYEQFF. The CDR3 DNA follows: TGTGCCAGCAGCTTAAGCGGGCTAGCGGGAGGCACCTACGAGCAGTTCTTC.